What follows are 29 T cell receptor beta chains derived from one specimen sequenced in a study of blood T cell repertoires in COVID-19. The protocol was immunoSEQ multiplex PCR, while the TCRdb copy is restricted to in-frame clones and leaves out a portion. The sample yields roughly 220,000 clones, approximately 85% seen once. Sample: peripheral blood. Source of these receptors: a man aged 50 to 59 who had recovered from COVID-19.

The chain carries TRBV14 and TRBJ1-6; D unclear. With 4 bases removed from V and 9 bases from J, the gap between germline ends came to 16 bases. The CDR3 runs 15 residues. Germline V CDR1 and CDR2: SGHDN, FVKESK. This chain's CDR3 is CASSPQSRRGSPLHF. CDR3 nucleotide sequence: TGTGCCAGCAGCCCCCAGTCCCGGAGAGGTTCACCCCTCCACTTT.

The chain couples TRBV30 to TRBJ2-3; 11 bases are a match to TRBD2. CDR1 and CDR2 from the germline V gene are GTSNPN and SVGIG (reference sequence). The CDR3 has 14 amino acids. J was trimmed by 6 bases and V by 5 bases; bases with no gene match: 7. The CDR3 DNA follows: TGTGCCTGGCGTAGCGGGAGGGAGGGGGATACGCAGTATTTT. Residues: CAWRSGREGDTQYF.

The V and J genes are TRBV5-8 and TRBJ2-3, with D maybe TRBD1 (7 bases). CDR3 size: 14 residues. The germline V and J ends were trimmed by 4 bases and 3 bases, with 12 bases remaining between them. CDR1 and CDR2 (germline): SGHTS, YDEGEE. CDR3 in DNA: TGTGCCAGCAGCGTCAGGGGGAGGACAGATACGCAGTATTTT. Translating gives CASSVRGRTDTQYF.

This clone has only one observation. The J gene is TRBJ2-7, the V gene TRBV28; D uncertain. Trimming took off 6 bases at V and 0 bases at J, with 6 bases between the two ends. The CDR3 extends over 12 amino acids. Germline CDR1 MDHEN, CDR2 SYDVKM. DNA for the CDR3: TGTGCCAGCAGCCTCGGCTCCTACGAGCAGTACTTC. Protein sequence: CASSLGSYEQYF. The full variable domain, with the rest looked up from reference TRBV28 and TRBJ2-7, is DVKVTQSSRYLVKRTGEKVFLECVQDMDHENMFWYRQDPGLGLRLIYFSYDVKMKEKGDIPEGYSVSREKKERFSLILESASTNQTSMYLCASSLGSYEQYFGPGTRLTVT.

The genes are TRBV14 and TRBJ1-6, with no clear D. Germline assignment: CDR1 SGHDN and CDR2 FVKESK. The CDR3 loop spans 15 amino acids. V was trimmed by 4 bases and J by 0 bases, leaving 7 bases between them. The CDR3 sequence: CASSPPGSYNSPLHF. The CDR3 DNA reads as TGTGCCAGCAGCCCCCCCGGCTCCTATAATTCACCCCTCCACTTT.

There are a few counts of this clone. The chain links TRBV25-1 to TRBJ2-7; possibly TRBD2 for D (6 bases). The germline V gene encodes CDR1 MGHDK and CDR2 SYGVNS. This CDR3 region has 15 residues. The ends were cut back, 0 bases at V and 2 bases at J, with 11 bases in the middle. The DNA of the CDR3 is TGTGCCAGCAGTGAATATAGCGGATTAGCCTACGAGCAGTACTTC. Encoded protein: CASSEYSGLAYEQYF.

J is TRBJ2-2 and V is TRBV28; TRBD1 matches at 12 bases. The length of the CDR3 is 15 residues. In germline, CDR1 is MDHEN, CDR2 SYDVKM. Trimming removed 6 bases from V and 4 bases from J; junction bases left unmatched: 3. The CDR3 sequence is CASRGTGGFTGELFF. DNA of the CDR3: TGTGCCAGCAGGGGGACAGGGGGCTTCACCGGGGAGCTGTTTTTT.

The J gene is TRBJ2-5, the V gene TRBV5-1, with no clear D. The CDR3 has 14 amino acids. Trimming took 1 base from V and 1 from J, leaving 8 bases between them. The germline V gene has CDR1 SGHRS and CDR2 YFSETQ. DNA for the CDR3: TGCGCCAGCAGCTTGCCCACAGCCCAAGAGACCCAGTACTTC. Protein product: CASSLPTAQETQYF.

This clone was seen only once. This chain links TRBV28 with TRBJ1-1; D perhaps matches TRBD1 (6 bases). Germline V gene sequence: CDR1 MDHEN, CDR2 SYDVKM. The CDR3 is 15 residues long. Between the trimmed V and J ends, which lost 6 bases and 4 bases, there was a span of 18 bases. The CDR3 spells CASSKNLRGATEAFF. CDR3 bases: TGTGCCAGCAGCAAAAACCTTCGGGGGGCCACTGAAGCTTTCTTT.

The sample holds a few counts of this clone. Written as DNA, the CDR3 is TGTGCCAGTAGTCCCGGGGGGCGAAATCAGCCCCAGCATTTT. This sequence encodes CASSPGGRNQPQHF. This chain joins TRBV19 and TRBJ1-5; possible D gene TRBD1, 6 bases. CDR3 size: 14 residues. Germline CDR1 is LNHDA and CDR2 is SQIVND (reference sequence). V lost 5 bases and J 4 bases, leaving 12 bases between the germline ends.

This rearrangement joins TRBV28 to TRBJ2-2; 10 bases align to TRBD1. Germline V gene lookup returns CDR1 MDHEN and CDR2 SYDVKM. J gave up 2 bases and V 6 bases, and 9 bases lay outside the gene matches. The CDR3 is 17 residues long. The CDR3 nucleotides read TGTGCCAGCAGCAGGCCGGGACAGGGGTTAAACACCGGGGAGCTGTTTTTT. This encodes CASSRPGQGLNTGELFF.

This chain's CDR3 is CASSTGTGGVNQPQHF. The DNA of the CDR3 is TGTGCCAGCAGCACGGGGACAGGGGGTGTCAATCAGCCCCAGCATTTT. This rearrangement joins TRBV5-5 to TRBJ1-5; 11 nucleotides match TRBD1. The CDR3 covers 16 residues. The germline V gene encodes CDR1 SGHKS and CDR2 YYEKEE (reference sequence). J was trimmed by 3 bases and V by 4 bases; bases with no gene match: 6.

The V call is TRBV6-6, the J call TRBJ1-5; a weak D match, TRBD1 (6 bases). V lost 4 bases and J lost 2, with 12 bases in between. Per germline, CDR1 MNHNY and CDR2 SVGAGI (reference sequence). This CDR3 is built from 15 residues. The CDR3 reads CASSSWGLGNQPQHF. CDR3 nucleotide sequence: TGTGCCAGCAGTTCTTGGGGGCTAGGCAATCAGCCCCAGCATTTT.

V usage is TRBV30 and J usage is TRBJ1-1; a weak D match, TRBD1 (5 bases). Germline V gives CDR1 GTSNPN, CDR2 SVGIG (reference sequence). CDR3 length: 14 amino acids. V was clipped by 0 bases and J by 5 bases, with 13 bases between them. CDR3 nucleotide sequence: TGTGCCTGGAGTGTCCAGGGTGGAAAGACTGAAGCTTTCTTT. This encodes CAWSVQGGKTEAFF.

CDR3 loop: CASKLSGGSYNEQFF. CDR3 nucleotide sequence: TGTGCCAGCAAACTTAGCGGGGGCTCCTACAATGAGCAGTTCTTC. This chain uses TRBV2 with TRBJ2-1; 9 bases line up with TRBD2. CDR3 size: 15 residues. Germline lookup yields CDR1 SNHLY and CDR2 FYNNEI. With 7 bases clipped from V and 0 bases from J, the junction kept 4 bases outside the gene matches. The full variable domain, completed using reference TRBV2 and TRBJ2-1, is EPEVTQTPSHQVTQMGQEVILRCVPISNHLYFYWYRQILGQKVEFLVSFYNNEISEKSEIFDDQFSVERPDGSNFTLKIRSTKLEDSAMYFCASKLSGGSYNEQFFGPGTRLTVL.

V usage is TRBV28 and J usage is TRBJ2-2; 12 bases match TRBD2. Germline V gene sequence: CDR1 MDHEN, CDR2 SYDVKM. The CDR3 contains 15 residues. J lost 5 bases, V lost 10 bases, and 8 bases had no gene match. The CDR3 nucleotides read TGTGCCATCTCGACTAGCGGGAGTGGGACCGGGGAGCTGTTTTTT. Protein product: CAISTSGSGTGELFF.

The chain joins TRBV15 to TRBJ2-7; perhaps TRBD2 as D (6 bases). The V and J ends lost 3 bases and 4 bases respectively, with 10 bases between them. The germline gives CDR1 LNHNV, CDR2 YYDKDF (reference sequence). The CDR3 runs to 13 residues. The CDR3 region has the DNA TGTGCCACCAGCAGGGAGGGTCGGTACGAGCAGTACTTC. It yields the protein CATSREGRYEQYF.

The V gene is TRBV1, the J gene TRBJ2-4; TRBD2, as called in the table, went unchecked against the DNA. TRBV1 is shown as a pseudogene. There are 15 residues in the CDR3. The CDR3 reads CTSSHGTSGKNIQYF. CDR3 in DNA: TGCACCAGCAGCCACGGGACTAGCGGGAAAAACATTCAGTACTTC.

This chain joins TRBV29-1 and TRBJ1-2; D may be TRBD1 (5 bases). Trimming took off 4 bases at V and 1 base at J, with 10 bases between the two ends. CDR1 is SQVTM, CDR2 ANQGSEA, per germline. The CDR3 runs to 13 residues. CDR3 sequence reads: CSVVPDSNYGYTF. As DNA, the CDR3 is TGCAGCGTTGTGCCAGACAGTAACTATGGCTACACCTTC. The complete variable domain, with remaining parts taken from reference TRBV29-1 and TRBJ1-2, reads SAVISQKPSRDICQRGTSLTIQCQVDSQVTMMFWYRQQPGQSLTLIATANQGSEATYESGFVIDKFPISRPNLTFSTLTVSNMSPEDSSIYLCSVVPDSNYGYTFGSGTRLTVV.

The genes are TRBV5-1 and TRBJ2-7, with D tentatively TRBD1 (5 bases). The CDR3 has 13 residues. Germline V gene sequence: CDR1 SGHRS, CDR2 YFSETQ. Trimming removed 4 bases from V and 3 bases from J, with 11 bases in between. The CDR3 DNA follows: TGCGCCAGCAGCAAAAGACAGAGCTACGAGCAGTACTTC. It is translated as CASSKRQSYEQYF.

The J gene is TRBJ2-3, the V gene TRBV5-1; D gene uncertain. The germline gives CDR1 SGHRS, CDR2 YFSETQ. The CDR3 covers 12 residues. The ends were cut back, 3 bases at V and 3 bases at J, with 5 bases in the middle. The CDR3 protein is CASSYMTDTQYF. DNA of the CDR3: TGCGCCAGCAGCTATATGACAGATACGCAGTATTTT.

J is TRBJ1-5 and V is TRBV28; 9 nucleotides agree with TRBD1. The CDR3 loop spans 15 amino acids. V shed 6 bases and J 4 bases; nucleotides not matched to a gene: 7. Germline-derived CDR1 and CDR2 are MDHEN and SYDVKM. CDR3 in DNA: TGTGCCAGCAGCCCCGGGACAGGGTTTAATCAGCCCCAGCATTTT. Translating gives CASSPGTGFNQPQHF. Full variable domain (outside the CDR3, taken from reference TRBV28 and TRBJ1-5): DVKVTQSSRYLVKRTGEKVFLECVQDMDHENMFWYRQDPGLGLRLIYFSYDVKMKEKGDIPEGYSVSREKKERFSLILESASTNQTSMYLCASSPGTGFNQPQHFGDGTRLSIL.

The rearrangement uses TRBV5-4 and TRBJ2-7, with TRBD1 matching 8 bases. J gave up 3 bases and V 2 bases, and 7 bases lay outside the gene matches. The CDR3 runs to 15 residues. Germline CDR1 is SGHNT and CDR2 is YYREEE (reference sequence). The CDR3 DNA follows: TGTGCCAGCAGCTTAGGGACAGGAGTAGTCTACGAGCAGTACTTC. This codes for CASSLGTGVVYEQYF. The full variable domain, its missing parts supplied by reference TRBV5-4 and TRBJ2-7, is ETGVTQSPTHLIKTRGQQVTLRCSSQSGHNTVSWYQQALGQGPQFIFQYYREEENGRGNFPPRFSGLQFPNYSSELNVNALELDDSALYLCASSLGTGVVYEQYFGPGTRLTVT.

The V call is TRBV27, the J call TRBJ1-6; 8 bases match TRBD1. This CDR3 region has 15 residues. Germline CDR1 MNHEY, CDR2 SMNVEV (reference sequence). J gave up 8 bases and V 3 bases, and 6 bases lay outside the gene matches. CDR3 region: CASSFGQGMHSPLHF. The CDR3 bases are TGTGCCAGCAGTTTCGGACAGGGTATGCATTCACCCCTCCACTTT.

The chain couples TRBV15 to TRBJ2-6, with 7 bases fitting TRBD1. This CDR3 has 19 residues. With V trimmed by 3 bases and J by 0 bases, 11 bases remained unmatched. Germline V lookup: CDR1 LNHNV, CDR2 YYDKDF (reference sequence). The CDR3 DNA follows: TGTGCCACCAGCAGGGGGTTCTCCTGGACAGGCTCTGGGGCCAACGTCCTGACTTTC. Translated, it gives CATSRGFSWTGSGANVLTF. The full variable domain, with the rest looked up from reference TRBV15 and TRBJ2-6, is DAMVIQNPRYQVTQFGKPVTLSCSQTLNHNVMYWYQQKSSQAPKLLFHYYDKDFNNEADTPDNFQSRRPNTSFCFLDIRSPGLGDTAMYLCATSRGFSWTGSGANVLTFGAGSRLTVL.

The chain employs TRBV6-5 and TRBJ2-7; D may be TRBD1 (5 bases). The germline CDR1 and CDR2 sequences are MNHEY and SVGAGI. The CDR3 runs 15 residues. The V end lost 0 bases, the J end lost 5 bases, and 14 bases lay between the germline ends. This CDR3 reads CASSYSTTGPHEQYF. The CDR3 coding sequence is TGTGCCAGCAGTTACTCTACCACAGGTCCCCACGAGCAGTACTTC.

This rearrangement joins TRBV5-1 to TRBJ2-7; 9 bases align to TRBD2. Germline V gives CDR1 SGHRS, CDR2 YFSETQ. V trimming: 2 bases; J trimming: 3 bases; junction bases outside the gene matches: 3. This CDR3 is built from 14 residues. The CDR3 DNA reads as TGCGCCAGCAGCTTTAGCGGGAGTTACTACGAGCAGTACTTC. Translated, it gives CASSFSGSYYEQYF.

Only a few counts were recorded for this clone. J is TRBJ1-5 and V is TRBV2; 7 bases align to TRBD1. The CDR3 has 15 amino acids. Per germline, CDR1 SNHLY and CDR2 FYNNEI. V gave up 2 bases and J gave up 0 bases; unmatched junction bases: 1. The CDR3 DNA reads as TGTGCCAGCAGTGAACGGGACAGTAGCAATCAGCCCCAGCATTTT. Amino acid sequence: CASSERDSSNQPQHF. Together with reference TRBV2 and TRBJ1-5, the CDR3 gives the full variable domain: EPEVTQTPSHQVTQMGQEVILRCVPISNHLYFYWYRQILGQKVEFLVSFYNNEISEKSEIFDDQFSVERPDGSNFTLKIRSTKLEDSAMYFCASSERDSSNQPQHFGDGTRLSIL.

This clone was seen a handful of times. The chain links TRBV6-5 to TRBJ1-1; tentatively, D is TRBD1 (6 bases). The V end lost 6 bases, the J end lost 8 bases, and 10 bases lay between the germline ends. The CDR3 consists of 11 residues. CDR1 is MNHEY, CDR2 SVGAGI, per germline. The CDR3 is CASRRQEEAFF. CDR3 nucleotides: TGTGCCAGCAGAAGACAGGAAGAAGCTTTCTTT.